A selection of T cell receptor beta chains follows, all from one sample in a study of radiotherapy plus CTLA-4 blockade in lung cancer. This table comes from immunoSEQ multiplex PCR, and its TCRdb copy is limited to in-frame clones, with some not included. There are 26,000 or so clones in the sample; roughly three quarters occur only once, and 16% lies in the top ten. The sequencing here drew on peripheral blood, taken from a patient treated with radiotherapy plus ipilimumab. The receptor source for this set is a human donor with non-small cell lung cancer that progressed on radiotherapy plus ipilimumab. Both conserved end residues are part of each CDR3. D genes are given only for firm matches. Clone size appears in some rows only: once, few, many, or a class for an expanded clone.

J gene: TRBJ1-2; clone size: .; D gene: TRBD1; V gene: TRBV4-1; CDR3 protein: CASSQDPGQTYYGYTF; CDR3 DNA: TGCGCCAGCAGCCAAGACCCGGGACAGACTTATTATGGCTACACCTTC
J gene: TRBJ1-2; clone size: .; D gene: .; V gene: TRBV21-1; CDR3 protein: CASRTGGQGYTF; CDR3 DNA: TGTGCCAGCAGGACAGGGGGCCAAGGCTACACCTTC
J gene: TRBJ1-4; clone size: .; D gene: .; V gene: TRBV9; CDR3 protein: CASSPEGGSNEKLFF; CDR3 DNA: TGTGCCAGCAGCCCCGAGGGAGGATCTAATGAAAAACTGTTTTTT
J gene: TRBJ2-2; clone size: .; D gene: TRBD2; V gene: TRBV7-3; CDR3 protein: CASSPGLAGAGELFF; CDR3 DNA: TGTGCCAGCAGCCCCGGACTAGCGGGGGCCGGGGAGCTGTTTTTT
J gene: TRBJ2-1; clone size: few; D gene: TRBD2; V gene: TRBV7-8; CDR3 protein: CASSLAPGLAGLSSYNEQFF; CDR3 DNA: TGTGCCAGCAGCTTAGCCCCGGGACTAGCGGGCCTTAGCTCCTACAATGAGCAGTTCTTC
J gene: TRBJ2-2; clone size: .; D gene: .; V gene: TRBV29-1; CDR3 protein: CSVEYPGRNTGELFF; CDR3 DNA: TGCAGCGTTGAATATCCCGGGAGGAACACCGGGGAGCTGTTTTTT
J gene: TRBJ2-7; clone size: .; D gene: TRBD2; V gene: TRBV4-2; CDR3 protein: CASSQDRAGGLEEQYF; CDR3 DNA: TGTGCCAGCAGCCAAGATCGAGCGGGGGGGCTGGAAGAGCAGTACTTC
J gene: TRBJ2-2; clone size: medium-sized; D gene: TRBD2; V gene: TRBV27; CDR3 protein: CASSFSGGNPGELFF; CDR3 DNA: TGTGCCAGCAGTTTTTCCGGGGGGAACCCCGGGGAGCTGTTTTTT
J gene: TRBJ1-5; clone size: few; D gene: .; V gene: TRBV30; CDR3 protein: CAWSLTGSHNQPQHF; CDR3 DNA: TGTGCCTGGAGTTTAACCGGGTCCCATAATCAGCCCCAGCATTTT
J gene: TRBJ2-2; clone size: .; D gene: TRBD1; V gene: TRBV11-2; CDR3 protein: CASSSRTGSNTGELFF; CDR3 DNA: TGTGCCAGCAGCTCCCGGACAGGGTCGAACACCGGGGAGCTGTTTTTT
J gene: TRBJ2-1; clone size: .; D gene: .; V gene: TRBV7-3; CDR3 protein: CASSLTGDEQFF; CDR3 DNA: TGTGCCAGCAGCTTAACGGGTGACGAGCAGTTCTTC
J gene: TRBJ2-7; clone size: .; D gene: .; V gene: TRBV27; CDR3 protein: CASSRISRGNGYEQYF; CDR3 DNA: TGTGCCAGTAGCCGAATTTCCAGAGGCAATGGCTACGAGCAGTACTTC
J gene: TRBJ1-1; clone size: .; D gene: .; V gene: TRBV29-1; CDR3 protein: CSVEGIMNTEAFF; CDR3 DNA: TGCAGCGTTGAAGGCATTATGAACACTGAAGCTTTCTTT
J gene: TRBJ1-2; clone size: .; D gene: TRBD1; V gene: TRBV9; CDR3 protein: CASSRRQGNYGYTF; CDR3 DNA: TGTGCCAGCAGCAGGCGACAGGGGAACTATGGCTACACCTTC
J gene: TRBJ1-2; clone size: .; D gene: .; V gene: TRBV9; CDR3 protein: CASSVGEQLNGYTF; CDR3 DNA: TGTGCCAGCAGCGTAGGGGAGCAGTTAAATGGCTACACCTTC
J gene: TRBJ1-4; clone size: .; D gene: .; V gene: TRBV5-1; CDR3 protein: CASSLSAAGGEKLFF; CDR3 DNA: TGCGCCAGCAGCTTATCGGCAGCCGGGGGCGAAAAACTGTTTTTT